Listed below are T cell receptor beta chains from one sample, sequenced in a study of blood T cell repertoires in COVID-19. Libraries were prepared by immunoSEQ multiplex PCR; TCRdb keeps only in-frame clonotypes and omits some of them. The sample has tens of thousands of clones; almost 85% are singletons. Sequenced input: peripheral blood. Every receptor here comes from a man between 45 and 60 years old with active or convalescent COVID-19. CDR3s include the opening cysteine and the closing phenylalanine or tryptophan. The order of the fields is V gene, J gene, D gene, clone size, CDR3 protein, CDR3 DNA. D genes are given only for firm matches. The size entry is marked missing in some rows and otherwise reads once, few, many or a size class.

v_call: TRBV23-1
j_call: TRBJ1-4
d_call: TRBD1
clone_size: .
cdr3_aa: CASSLYRGTNEKLFF
cdr3_nt: TGCGCCAGCAGTCTTTACAGGGGAACTAATGAAAAACTGTTTTTT

v_call: TRBV9
j_call: TRBJ1-3
d_call: .
clone_size: few
cdr3_aa: CASSVGGLSGNTIYF
cdr3_nt: TGTGCCAGCAGCGTAGGGGGCCTCTCTGGAAACACCATATATTTT

v_call: TRBV28
j_call: TRBJ2-5
d_call: .
clone_size: few
cdr3_aa: CASSPLANSETQYF
cdr3_nt: TGTGCCAGCAGTCCCCTAGCGAATTCGGAGACCCAGTACTTC

v_call: TRBV5-1
j_call: TRBJ2-5
d_call: TRBD2
clone_size: once
cdr3_aa: CASSLEVAGEKETQYF
cdr3_nt: TGCGCCAGCAGCTTGGAGGTTGCGGGGGAAAAAGAGACCCAGTACTTC

v_call: TRBV3-1/TRBV3-2
j_call: TRBJ2-5
d_call: .
clone_size: .
cdr3_aa: CASSQEEETRYGTQYF
cdr3_nt: TGTGCCAGCAGCCAAGAGGAGGAGACGCGATATGGGACCCAGTACTTC

v_call: TRBV6-1
j_call: TRBJ2-2
d_call: .
clone_size: few
cdr3_aa: CASSEAGAPTGELFF
cdr3_nt: TGTGCCAGCAGTGAAGCGGGGGCGCCCACCGGGGAGCTGTTTTTT

v_call: TRBV12-3/TRBV12-4
j_call: TRBJ1-1
d_call: .
clone_size: few
cdr3_aa: CASNQGLNTEAFF
cdr3_nt: TGTGCCAGCAACCAGGGGTTGAACACTGAAGCTTTCTTT

v_call: TRBV14
j_call: TRBJ2-7
d_call: TRBD1
clone_size: .
cdr3_aa: CASSRPGQGALGYEQYF
cdr3_nt: TGTGCCAGCAGCCGACCGGGACAGGGGGCCCTCGGCTACGAGCAGTACTTC

v_call: TRBV5-1
j_call: TRBJ1-5
d_call: TRBD1
clone_size: .
cdr3_aa: CASSETGGGQPQHF
cdr3_nt: TGCGCCAGCAGCGAAACAGGGGGAGGTCAGCCCCAGCATTTT

v_call: TRBV6-5
j_call: TRBJ1-1
d_call: .
clone_size: once
cdr3_aa: CASSPGNTEAFF
cdr3_nt: TGTGCCAGCAGCCCGGGGAACACTGAAGCTTTCTTT

v_call: TRBV18
j_call: TRBJ1-2
d_call: .
clone_size: .
cdr3_aa: CASSPAGTDGYTF
cdr3_nt: TGTGCCAGCTCACCGGCAGGAACAGATGGCTACACCTTC

v_call: TRBV10-1
j_call: TRBJ2-5
d_call: TRBD1
clone_size: once
cdr3_aa: CASSVGAGTGFETQYF
cdr3_nt: TGCGCCAGCAGTGTGGGGGCCGGGACAGGCTTCGAGACCCAGTACTTC

v_call: TRBV3-1/TRBV3-2
j_call: TRBJ1-1
d_call: .
clone_size: .
cdr3_aa: CASSQDQIDTEAFF
cdr3_nt: TGTGCCAGCAGCCAAGATCAGATCGACACTGAAGCTTTCTTT

v_call: TRBV21-1
j_call: TRBJ2-6
d_call: .
clone_size: .
cdr3_aa: CASSKVDSGTCSGANVLTF
cdr3_nt: TGTGCCAGCAGCAAAGTAGATAGCGGGACCTGCTCTGGGGCCAACGTCCTGACTTTC

v_call: TRBV5-8
j_call: TRBJ1-6
d_call: .
clone_size: .
cdr3_aa: CASSGGVGNSPLHF
cdr3_nt: TGTGCCAGCAGCGGGGGGGTCGGGAATTCACCCCTCCACTTT

v_call: TRBV19
j_call: TRBJ2-5
d_call: .
clone_size: .
cdr3_aa: CASSLSRGETQYF
cdr3_nt: TGTGCCAGTAGTCTCTCGCGGGGAGAGACCCAGTACTTC

v_call: TRBV27
j_call: TRBJ2-3
d_call: .
clone_size: once
cdr3_aa: CASSNAEYHTQYF
cdr3_nt: TGTGCCAGCAGTAACGCCGAGTATCATACGCAGTATTTT

v_call: TRBV3-1/TRBV3-2
j_call: TRBJ2-1
d_call: TRBD2
clone_size: .
cdr3_aa: CASSSAGEINEQFF
cdr3_nt: TGTGCCAGCAGCAGTGCGGGGGAAATCAATGAGCAGTTCTTC

v_call: TRBV4-1
j_call: TRBJ1-1
d_call: TRBD1
clone_size: .
cdr3_aa: CASSQIDRGGAFF
cdr3_nt: TGCGCCAGCAGCCAAATAGACAGGGGGGGAGCTTTCTTT

v_call: TRBV5-1
j_call: TRBJ1-1
d_call: TRBD1
clone_size: few
cdr3_aa: CASSLDRGGTEAFF
cdr3_nt: TGCGCCAGCAGCTTGGACAGGGGGGGCACTGAAGCTTTCTTT

v_call: TRBV12-3/TRBV12-4
j_call: TRBJ2-1
d_call: TRBD2
clone_size: .
cdr3_aa: CASSPTSGYEQFF
cdr3_nt: TGTGCCAGCAGTCCTACTAGCGGCTATGAGCAGTTCTTC

v_call: TRBV5-1
j_call: TRBJ2-2
d_call: .
clone_size: few
cdr3_aa: CASTTGLAAGELFF
cdr3_nt: TGCGCCAGCACCACAGGGTTGGCGGCCGGGGAGCTGTTTTTT

v_call: TRBV7-8
j_call: TRBJ1-2
d_call: .
clone_size: .
cdr3_aa: CASSLVSSNYGYTF
cdr3_nt: TGTGCCAGCAGCTTAGTCTCCAGTAACTATGGCTACACCTTC

v_call: TRBV2
j_call: TRBJ1-1
d_call: .
clone_size: .
cdr3_aa: CASSEGAVVGEAFF
cdr3_nt: TGTGCCAGCAGTGAAGGGGCAGTAGTAGGTGAAGCTTTCTTT

v_call: TRBV4-3
j_call: TRBJ2-7
d_call: .
clone_size: .
cdr3_aa: CASSQDVTRSYEQYF
cdr3_nt: TGCGCCAGCAGCCAAGATGTCACCAGATCTTACGAGCAGTACTTC

v_call: TRBV18
j_call: TRBJ2-3
d_call: TRBD2
clone_size: .
cdr3_aa: CASSPQASGGTDTQYF
cdr3_nt: TGTGCCAGCTCACCACAGGCTAGCGGGGGAACAGATACGCAGTATTTT

v_call: TRBV6-5
j_call: TRBJ2-3
d_call: .
clone_size: .
cdr3_aa: CASSLGRGTDTQYF
cdr3_nt: TGTGCCAGCTCCTTGGGCAGGGGCACAGATACGCAGTATTTT

v_call: TRBV27
j_call: TRBJ2-3
d_call: TRBD2
clone_size: .
cdr3_aa: CASSRLTSGTDTQYF
cdr3_nt: TGTGCCAGCAGTCGACTGACTAGCGGCACAGATACGCAGTATTTT

v_call: TRBV11-2
j_call: TRBJ2-3
d_call: TRBD2
clone_size: .
cdr3_aa: CASTSQLAGGYTDTQYF
cdr3_nt: TGTGCCAGCACCTCCCAACTAGCGGGGGGGTACACAGATACGCAGTATTTT

v_call: TRBV5-1
j_call: TRBJ2-3
d_call: .
clone_size: once
cdr3_aa: CASSPEGRSTDTQYF
cdr3_nt: TGCGCCAGCAGCCCAGAGGGTAGGAGCACAGATACGCAGTATTTT

v_call: TRBV9
j_call: TRBJ2-1
d_call: TRBD2
clone_size: .
cdr3_aa: CASVPTGGAYNEQFF
cdr3_nt: TGTGCCAGCGTCCCAACGGGGGGGGCCTACAATGAGCAGTTCTTC

v_call: TRBV4-1
j_call: TRBJ2-1
d_call: .
clone_size: .
cdr3_aa: CASSFIQFGNEQFF
cdr3_nt: TGCGCCAGCAGCTTCATACAGTTCGGCAATGAGCAGTTCTTC